These 26 T cell receptor beta chains originate from one sample sequenced in a study of cytomegalovirus exposure and HLA in healthy donors. With 60 Vbeta and 13 Jbeta primers, the PCR was carried out. Sequenced by immunoSEQ multiplex PCR; TCRdb stores in-frame clones only, minus some. The table lists about 150,000 clones, about 70% of them singletons. Source material: PBMCs. The receptor set was obtained from a man between 18 and 29 years old in good health and CMV-seronegative.

The chain couples TRBV18 to TRBJ1-2; D is unclear. The CDR3 is made up of 14 amino acids. Trimming removed 2 bases at V and 7 bases at J, with 14 bases between. CDR1 and CDR2 from the germline V gene are KGHSH and LQKENI. This CDR3 is CASSPNWGEGGYTF. CDR3 nucleotides: TGTGCCAGCTCACCAAACTGGGGTGAGGGTGGCTACACCTTC. Drawing the rest from reference TRBV18 and TRBJ1-2, the complete variable domain is NAGVMQNPRHLVRRRGQEARLRCSPMKGHSHVYWYRQLPEEGLKFMVYLQKENIIDESGMPKERFSAEFPKEGPSILRIQQVVRGDSAAYFCASSPNWGEGGYTFGSGTRLTVV.

The rearrangement uses TRBV2 and TRBJ1-5; TRBD1 agrees at 9 bases. Germline V gene data show CDR1 as SNHLY and CDR2 as FYNNEI. This CDR3 contains 15 residues. V shed 5 bases, J shed 7 bases, and the junction held 9 bases outside the gene matches. CDR3 sequence (DNA): TGTGCCAGCAGTAACGGACAGGGGAGAGGGCAGCCCCAGCATTTT. This encodes CASSNGQGRGQPQHF.

The chain's CDR3 is CASSYVGTLPGEKLFF. The CDR3 region has the DNA TGTGCCAGCAGTTACGTAGGGACATTGCCGGGAGAAAAACTGTTTTTT. J is TRBJ1-4 and V is TRBV6-5; D possibly corresponds to TRBD1 (6 bases). The CDR3 has 16 amino acids. With 2 bases removed from V and 8 bases from J, the gap between germline ends came to 18 bases. Germline CDR1 and CDR2: MNHEY and SVGAGI.

The V call is TRBV5-4, the J call TRBJ2-2; 9 nucleotides align to TRBD1. The CDR3 is 15 residues long. V shed 0 bases, J shed 3 bases, and the junction held 0 bases outside the gene matches. CDR1 is SGHNT, CDR2 YYREEE, per germline (reference sequence). The DNA of the CDR3 is TGTGCCAGCAGCTTGGGGGACAGGGACACCGGGGAGCTGTTTTTT. Its translation: CASSLGDRDTGELFF. The full variable domain, its missing parts supplied by reference TRBV5-4 and TRBJ2-2, is ETGVTQSPTHLIKTRGQQVTLRCSSQSGHNTVSWYQQALGQGPQFIFQYYREEENGRGNFPPRFSGLQFPNYSSELNVNALELDDSALYLCASSLGDRDTGELFFGEGSRLTVL.

This chain uses TRBV7-3 with TRBJ1-2, with TRBD1 matching over 9 bases. The CDR3 spans 13 residues. V was clipped by 5 bases and J by 7 bases; unmatched bases: 5. Germline V gene data show CDR1 as SGHTA and CDR2 as FQGTGA. CDR3 amino acids: CASSARDRVGYTF. The CDR3 nucleotides read TGTGCCAGCAGCGCCAGGGACAGGGTTGGCTACACCTTC. Full variable domain (rest looked up from reference TRBV7-3 and TRBJ1-2): GAGVSQTPSNKVTEKGKYVELRCDPISGHTALYWYRQSLGQGPEFLIYFQGTGAADDSGLPNDRFFAVRPEGSVSTLKIQRTERGDSAVYLCASSARDRVGYTFGSGTRLTVV.

V and J are TRBV5-1 and TRBJ1-6; D unclear. The V end lost 1 base, the J end lost 8 bases, and 19 bases lay between the germline ends. Germline loops: CDR1 SGHRS, CDR2 YFSETQ. The CDR3 contains 17 residues. The CDR3 here is CASSLIPGSEGDSPLHF. In DNA form, the CDR3 reads TGCGCCAGCAGCTTGATTCCGGGATCCGAAGGCGATTCACCCCTCCACTTT.

The V call is TRBV21-1, the J call TRBJ2-7; TRBD1 reflects the table's D call only, with no check against the DNA. TRBV21-1 is described as a pseudogene. This CDR3 has 16 residues. The CDR3 DNA reads as TGTGCCAGCATCCTGTCGGACAGGGATGTGTCCTACGAGCAGTACGTC. It yields the protein CASILSDRDVSYEQYV.

The chain joins TRBV15 to TRBJ1-2; TRBD1 matches at 10 bases. The V gene end was trimmed by 4 bases and the J gene end by 6 bases; junction bases not matched to a gene: 8. The V gene's germline CDR1 is LNHNV and CDR2 YYDKDF (reference sequence). The CDR3 length is 15 residues. CDR3 in amino acids: CATSIPTGGNHGYTF. CDR3 bases: TGTGCCACCAGCATACCGACAGGGGGCAACCATGGCTACACCTTC. The full variable domain, rest sourced from reference TRBV15 and TRBJ1-2, is DAMVIQNPRYQVTQFGKPVTLSCSQTLNHNVMYWYQQKSSQAPKLLFHYYDKDFNNEADTPDNFQSRRPNTSFCFLDIRSPGLGDTAMYLCATSIPTGGNHGYTFGSGTRLTVV.

The chain is built from TRBV5-6 and TRBJ1-4, with 9 bases that match TRBD1. Germline-derived CDR1 and CDR2 are SGHDT and YYEEEE. The CDR3 contains 18 residues. V lost 4 bases, J lost 2 bases, and 12 bases stayed unmatched. This CDR3 reads CASSPTGGWGATNEKLFF. In nucleotides, the CDR3 is TGTGCCAGCAGCCCTACAGGGGGCTGGGGCGCGACTAATGAAAAACTGTTTTTT.

The genes are TRBV28 and TRBJ2-1; 10 bases match TRBD2. This CDR3 contains 14 residues. V lost 7 bases and J lost 2; bases outside the gene matches: 2. Per the germline V gene, CDR1 is MDHEN and CDR2 is SYDVKM. CDR3 protein: CASNLAGAYNEQFF. The CDR3 DNA sequence: TGTGCCAGCAATCTAGCGGGGGCCTACAATGAGCAGTTCTTC.

This chain joins TRBV6-6 and TRBJ1-2; a possible D gene is TRBD1 (6 bases). Germline CDR1 is MNHNY and CDR2 is SVGAGI (reference sequence). The ends were cut back, 6 bases at V and 8 bases at J, with 25 bases in the middle. The CDR3 covers 16 residues. CDR3 DNA sequence: TGTGCCAGCAGGAGGGGACAAGATACCCCTACTTGGGGCTACACCTTC. Amino acids: CASRRGQDTPTWGYTF.

This clone showed up just a few times. This rearrangement joins TRBV6-4 to TRBJ2-3; 11 nucleotides match TRBD2. Germline CDR1 and CDR2: MRHNA and SNTAGT. The CDR3 has 16 residues. Unmatched junction bases numbered 3, after V lost 0 bases and J lost 4 bases. This CDR3 reads CASSDSSGGAPDTQYF. In nucleotides, the CDR3 is TGTGCCAGCAGTGACTCTAGCGGGGGGGCGCCAGATACGCAGTATTTT.

In the case of this clone: The germline gene is not matched at one end of the junction; a read error may be the cause. This chain joins TRBV7-9 and TRBJ2-5, with D possibly matching TRBD1 (7 bases). This CDR3 is 16 amino acids long. Germline V gene sequence: CDR1 SEHNR, CDR2 FQNEAQ (reference sequence). DNA for the CDR3: TGTTCCAGCAGCTTAGCGATTGGGGGGACAGAAGAGACCCAGTACTTC. It yields the protein CSSSLAIGGTEETQYF.

With regard to this clone: One end of the junction is discordant with germline, which a read error may explain. J is TRBJ2-6 and V is TRBV29-1; tentatively, D is TRBD1 (5 bases). From germline, CDR1 is SQVTM and CDR2 ANQGSEA. CDR3 length: 13 amino acids. The CDR3 DNA reads TGCAGCGTTGTGAGCTCTGGGGCCAACGGCCTGACTTTC. It encodes CSVVSSGANGLTF.

In this sample, this clone turned up a few times. The gene calls are TRBV7-9 and TRBJ2-5; D gene ambiguous. The CDR3 has 10 residues. Germline V gene data show CDR1 as SEHNR and CDR2 as FQNEAQ (reference sequence). With 11 bases removed from V and 4 bases from J, the gap between germline ends came to 8 bases. Written as DNA, the CDR3 is TGTGCCCTGGGCCCAGAGACCCAGTACTTC. Translated: CALGPETQYF.

This chain uses TRBV5-1 with TRBJ1-6; D is possibly TRBD1 (6 bases). The CDR3 covers 16 residues. Trimming took 0 bases from V and 4 from J, leaving 11 bases between them. CDR1 is SGHRS, CDR2 YFSETQ, per germline. The CDR3 protein is CASSLAGQRYNSPLHF. CDR3 nucleotide sequence: TGCGCCAGCAGCTTGGCCGGACAGAGGTATAATTCACCCCTCCACTTT.

V usage is TRBV11-1 and J usage is TRBJ2-2; TRBD2 aligns across 8 bases. Per the germline V gene, CDR1 is SGHAT and CDR2 is FQDESV (reference sequence). The CDR3 is made up of 16 amino acids. Trimming removed 3 bases from V and 7 bases from J; junction bases left unmatched: 10. Here the CDR3 DNA reads TGTGCCAGCAGCTTCCAAAGCGGGGGTGTAAGCGGGGAGCTGTTTTTT. Protein sequence: CASSFQSGGVSGELFF.

The CDR3 is CAWSVPGAGNTIYF. The CDR3 DNA sequence: TGTGCCTGGAGTGTACCGGGAGCTGGAAACACCATATATTTT. The V gene is TRBV30, the J gene TRBJ1-3, with unresolved D. CDR3 length: 14 residues. Germline CDR1 GTSNPN, CDR2 SVGIG (reference sequence). The V end was cut by 0 bases, the J end by 2 bases, with 8 bases between.

The chain links TRBV19 to TRBJ1-5; possibly TRBD1 for D (6 bases). CDR3 length: 15 amino acids. From germline, CDR1 is LNHDA and CDR2 SQIVND (reference sequence). Trimming took 8 bases from V and 1 from J, leaving 15 bases between them. DNA of the CDR3: TGTGCCAGTCAAGGGGGGAGGGGGAGCAATCAGCCCCAGCATTTT. This translates into CASQGGRGSNQPQHF. The full variable domain, completed using reference TRBV19 and TRBJ1-5, is DGGITQSPKYLFRKEGQNVTLSCEQNLNHDAMYWYRQDPGQGLRLIYYSQIVNDFQKGDIAEGYSVSREKKESFPLTVTSAQKNPTAFYLCASQGGRGSNQPQHFGDGTRLSIL.

This sequence joins TRBV6-5 and TRBJ1-2; D gene uncertain. V gave up 3 bases and J gave up 4 bases, with 15 bases separating them. The germline V gene encodes CDR1 MNHEY and CDR2 SVGAGI. CDR3 length: 15 amino acids. The CDR3 coding sequence is TGTGCCAGCAGTTATAGCGGTGTGGGGAGCTATGGCTACACCTTC. Amino acid sequence: CASSYSGVGSYGYTF.

The gene calls are TRBV5-6 and TRBJ2-2; a possible D gene is TRBD1 (7 bases). From germline, CDR1 is SGHDT and CDR2 YYEEEE. CDR3 size: 16 residues. Trimming shortened V by 6 bases and J by 0 bases, and 15 bases separated the two germline ends. The CDR3 region has the DNA TGTGCCAGCACCCACCGCGGGACAGCGAACACCGGGGAGCTGTTTTTT. Translation: CASTHRGTANTGELFF.

V gene TRBV6-4 combines with J gene TRBJ1-2; 9 bases fit TRBD1. The CDR3 covers 15 residues. V lost 5 bases and J lost 1; bases outside the gene matches: 5. Per the germline V gene, CDR1 is MRHNA and CDR2 is SNTAGT. The CDR3 region is CASSPGQGFNYGYTF. As DNA, the CDR3 is TGTGCCAGCAGTCCCGGACAGGGGTTTAACTATGGCTACACCTTC.

This chain connects TRBV29-1 to TRBJ1-1; 8 positions match TRBD1. The CDR3 contains 13 residues. CDR1 and CDR2 from the germline V gene are SQVTM and ANQGSEA. V shed 6 bases, J shed 0 bases, and the junction held 3 bases outside the gene matches. The CDR3 coding sequence is TGCAGCGTCCACAGGGGGATGAACACTGAAGCTTTCTTT. Protein: CSVHRGMNTEAFF.

This chain joins TRBV7-9 and TRBJ1-1, with TRBD1 matching 9 bases. This CDR3 has 19 residues. Trimming cost V 0 bases and J 1 base; bases outside gene matches: 12. Germline lookup yields CDR1 SEHNR and CDR2 FQNEAQ (reference sequence). CDR3 region: CASSLALLGQGIRNTEAFF. Written as DNA, the CDR3 is TGTGCCAGCAGCTTAGCGCTACTGGGACAGGGTATCAGGAACACTGAAGCTTTCTTT.

The chain carries TRBV9 and TRBJ2-2, with 10 nucleotides matching TRBD2. CDR1 and CDR2 from the germline V gene are SGDLS and YYNGEE. The CDR3 runs 16 residues. J gave up 7 bases and V 4 bases, and 10 bases lay outside the gene matches. CDR3 coding DNA: TGTGCCAGCAGCCGATCACCAGGGACTAGCGTCGGGGAGCTGTTTTTT. Protein product: CASSRSPGTSVGELFF.

This clone was detected a few times. The V and J genes are TRBV9 and TRBJ1-4, with unresolved D. The germline V gene has CDR1 SGDLS and CDR2 YYNGEE. V was clipped by 0 bases and J by 5 bases, with 8 bases between them. The CDR3 runs 14 residues. In nucleotides, the CDR3 is TGTGCCAGCAGCGTAGAACCTAAGAATGAAAAACTGTTTTTT. Translated: CASSVEPKNEKLFF.